This T cell receptor beta chain is drawn from a study of blood T cell repertoires in COVID-19. TCRdb keeps only in-frame clones here, not all; method: immunoSEQ multiplex PCR. The repertoire consists of just under 150,000 clones, with 80% to 90% occurring once and the leading ten covering over 0.75%. Trimming took off 3 bases at V and 10 bases at J, with 19 bases between the two ends. CDR3 length: 14 amino acids. Germline CDR1 is SGHRS and CDR2 is YFSETQ. This chain joins TRBV5-1 and TRBJ1-1; no firm D call. The sequencing sample was made of peripheral blood. The TCR was taken from a woman aged 50 to 60 with acute or convalescent COVID-19. The CDR3 sequence: CASSSLVVDGRAFF. The CDR3, as DNA: TGCGCCAGCAGCTCCCTAGTGGTAGATGGTAGAGCTTTCTTT. Combining the CDR3 with reference TRBV5-1 and TRBJ1-1 gives the whole variable domain KAGVTQTPRYLIKTRGQQVTLSCSPISGHRSVSWYQQTPGQGLQFLFEYFSETQRNKGNFPGRFSGRQFSNSRSEMNVSTLELGDSALYLCASSSLVVDGRAFFGQGTRLTVV.